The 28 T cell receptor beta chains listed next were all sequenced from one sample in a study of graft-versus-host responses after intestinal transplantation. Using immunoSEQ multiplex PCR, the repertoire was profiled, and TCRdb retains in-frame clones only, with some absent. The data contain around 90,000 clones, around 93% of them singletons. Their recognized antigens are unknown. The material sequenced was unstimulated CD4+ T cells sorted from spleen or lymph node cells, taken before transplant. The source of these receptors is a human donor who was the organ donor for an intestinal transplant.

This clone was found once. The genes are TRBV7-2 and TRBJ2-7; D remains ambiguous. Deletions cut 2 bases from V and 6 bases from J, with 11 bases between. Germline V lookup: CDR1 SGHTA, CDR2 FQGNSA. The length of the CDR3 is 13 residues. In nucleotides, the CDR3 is TGTGCCAGCAGCTTATGGCAGGATCGCGAGCAGTACTTC. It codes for CASSLWQDREQYF.

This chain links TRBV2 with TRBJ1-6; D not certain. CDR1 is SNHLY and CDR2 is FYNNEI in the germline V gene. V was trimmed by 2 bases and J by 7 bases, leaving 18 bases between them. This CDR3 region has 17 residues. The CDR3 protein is CASSELSPRAMNSPLHF. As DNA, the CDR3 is TGTGCCAGCAGTGAACTTTCTCCCCGAGCTATGAATTCACCCCTCCACTTT.

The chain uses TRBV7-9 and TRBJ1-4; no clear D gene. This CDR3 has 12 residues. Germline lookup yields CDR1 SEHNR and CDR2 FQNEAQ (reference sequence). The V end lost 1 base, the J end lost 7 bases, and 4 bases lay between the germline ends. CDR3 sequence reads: CASSLVSEKLFF. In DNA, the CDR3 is TGTGCCAGCAGCTTAGTGAGTGAAAAACTGTTTTTT.

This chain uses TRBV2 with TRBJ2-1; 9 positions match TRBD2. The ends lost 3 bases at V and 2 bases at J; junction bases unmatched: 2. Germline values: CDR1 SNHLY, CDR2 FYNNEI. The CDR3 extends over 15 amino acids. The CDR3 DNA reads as TGTGCCAGCAGTGAGCTAGCGGGGACCTACAATGAGCAGTTCTTC. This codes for CASSELAGTYNEQFF.

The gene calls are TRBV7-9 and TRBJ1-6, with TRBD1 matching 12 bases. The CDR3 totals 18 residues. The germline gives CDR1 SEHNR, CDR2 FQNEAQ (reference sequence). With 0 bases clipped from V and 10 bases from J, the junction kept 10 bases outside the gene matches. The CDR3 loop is CASSLAFLSGQGASPLHF. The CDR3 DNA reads TGTGCCAGCAGCTTAGCATTTCTCTCGGGACAGGGGGCATCACCCCTCCACTTT.

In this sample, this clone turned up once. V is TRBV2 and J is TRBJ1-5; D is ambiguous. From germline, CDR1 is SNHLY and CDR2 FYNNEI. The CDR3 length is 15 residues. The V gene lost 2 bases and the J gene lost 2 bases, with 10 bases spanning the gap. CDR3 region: CASSEPGLGNQPQHF. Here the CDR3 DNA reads TGTGCCAGCAGTGAACCGGGGTTGGGCAATCAGCCCCAGCATTTT.

The chain's CDR3 is CASSQETSGGTRDTQYF. The CDR3 nucleotides read TGCGCCAGCAGCCAAGAGACTAGCGGGGGGACTAGGGATACGCAGTATTTT. The chain uses TRBV4-1 and TRBJ2-3; TRBD2 matches 13 bases. The length of the CDR3 is 17 residues. V lost 0 bases, J lost 6 bases, and 6 bases stayed unmatched. CDR1 and CDR2 (germline): MGHRA, YSYEKL.

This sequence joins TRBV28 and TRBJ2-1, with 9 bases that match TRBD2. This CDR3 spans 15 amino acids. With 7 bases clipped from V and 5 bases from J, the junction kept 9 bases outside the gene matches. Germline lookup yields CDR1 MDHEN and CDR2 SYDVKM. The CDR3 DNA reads TGTGCCAGCAAAAGGGCGGGGGGGCTACACAATGAGCAGTTCTTC. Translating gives CASKRAGGLHNEQFF. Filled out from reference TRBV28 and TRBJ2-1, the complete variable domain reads DVKVTQSSRYLVKRTGEKVFLECVQDMDHENMFWYRQDPGLGLRLIYFSYDVKMKEKGDIPEGYSVSREKKERFSLILESASTNQTSMYLCASKRAGGLHNEQFFGPGTRLTVL.

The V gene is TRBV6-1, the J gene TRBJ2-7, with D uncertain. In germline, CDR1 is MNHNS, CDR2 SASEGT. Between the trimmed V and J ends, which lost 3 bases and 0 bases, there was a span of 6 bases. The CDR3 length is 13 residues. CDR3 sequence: CASSELDSYEQYF. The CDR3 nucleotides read TGTGCCAGCAGTGAGCTGGACTCCTACGAGCAGTACTTC.

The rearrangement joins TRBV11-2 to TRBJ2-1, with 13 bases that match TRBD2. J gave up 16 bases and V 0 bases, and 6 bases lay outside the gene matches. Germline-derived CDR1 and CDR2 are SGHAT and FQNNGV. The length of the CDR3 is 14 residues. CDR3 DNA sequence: TGTGCCAGCAGCTTAGAACTAGCGGGGGGGCCGCCCTTCTTC. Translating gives CASSLELAGGPPFF.

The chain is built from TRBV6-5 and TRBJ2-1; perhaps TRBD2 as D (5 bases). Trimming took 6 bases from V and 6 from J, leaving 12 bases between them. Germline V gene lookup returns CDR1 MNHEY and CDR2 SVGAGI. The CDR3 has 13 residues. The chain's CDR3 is CASSDPGINEQFF. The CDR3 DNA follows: TGTGCCAGCAGCGATCCGGGGATCAATGAGCAGTTCTTC.

The CDR3 spells CASSFTDKNQPQHF. The CDR3 DNA sequence: TGTGCCAGCAGCTTTACAGACAAGAATCAGCCCCAGCATTTT. The rearrangement links TRBV7-9 to TRBJ1-5, with unresolved D. V lost 3 bases and J lost 4, with 10 bases in between. This CDR3 has 14 amino acids. Germline loops: CDR1 SEHNR, CDR2 FQNEAQ (reference sequence).

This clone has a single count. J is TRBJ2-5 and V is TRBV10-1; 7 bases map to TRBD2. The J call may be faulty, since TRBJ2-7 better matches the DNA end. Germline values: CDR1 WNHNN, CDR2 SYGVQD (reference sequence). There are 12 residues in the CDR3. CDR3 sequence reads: CASSGTSYEQYF. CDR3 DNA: TGCGCCAGCAGTGGGACTAGCTACGAGCAGTACTTC.

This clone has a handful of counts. CDR3 loop: CASTQGQGSFEKLFF. In DNA form, the CDR3 reads TGTGCCAGCACCCAGGGACAAGGCTCTTTTGAAAAACTGTTTTTT. The chain couples TRBV21-1 to TRBJ1-4; the table names TRBD1, a call not compared with the DNA. TRBV21-1 is a listed pseudogene. The length of the CDR3 is 15 residues.

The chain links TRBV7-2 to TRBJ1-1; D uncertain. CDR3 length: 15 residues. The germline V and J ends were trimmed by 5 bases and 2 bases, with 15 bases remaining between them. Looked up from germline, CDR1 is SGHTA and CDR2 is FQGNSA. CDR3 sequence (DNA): TGTGCCAGCAGCCTTAGTAGAAGGGCAAACACTGAAGCTTTCTTT. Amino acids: CASSLSRRANTEAFF.

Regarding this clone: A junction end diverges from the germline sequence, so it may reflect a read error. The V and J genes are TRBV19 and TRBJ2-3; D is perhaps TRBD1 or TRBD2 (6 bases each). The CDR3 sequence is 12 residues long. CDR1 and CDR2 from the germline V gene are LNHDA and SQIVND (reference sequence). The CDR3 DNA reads TGTGCCAGTAGTATGGTAGGGGGGCCAAGGGATTTT. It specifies CASSMVGGPRDF.

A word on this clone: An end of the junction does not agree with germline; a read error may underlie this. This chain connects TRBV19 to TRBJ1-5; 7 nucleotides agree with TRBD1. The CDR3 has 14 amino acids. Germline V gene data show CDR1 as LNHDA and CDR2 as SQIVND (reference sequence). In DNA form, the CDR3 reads TGTGCCAGCAGTAGACAGGGCGGCAATCAGCCCCAGCATTTT. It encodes CASSRQGGNQPQHF.

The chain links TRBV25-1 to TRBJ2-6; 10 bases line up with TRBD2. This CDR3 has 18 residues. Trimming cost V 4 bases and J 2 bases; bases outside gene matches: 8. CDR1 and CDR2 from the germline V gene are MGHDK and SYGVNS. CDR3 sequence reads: CASSGLAGGNTGANVLTF. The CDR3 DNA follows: TGTGCCAGCAGTGGGTTAGCGGGGGGAAACACTGGGGCCAACGTCCTGACTTTC.

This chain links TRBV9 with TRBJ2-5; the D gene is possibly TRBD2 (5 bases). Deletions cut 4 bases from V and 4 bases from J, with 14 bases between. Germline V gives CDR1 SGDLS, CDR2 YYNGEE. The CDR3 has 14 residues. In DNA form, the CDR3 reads TGTGCCAGCAGCCCTCTAGCTGGCGGAGAGACCCAGTACTTC. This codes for CASSPLAGGETQYF. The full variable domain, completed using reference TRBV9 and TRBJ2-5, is DSGVTQTPKHLITATGQRVTLRCSPRSGDLSVYWYQQSLDQGLQFLIQYYNGEERAKGNILERFSAQQFPDLHSELNLSSLELGDSALYFCASSPLAGGETQYFGPGTRLLVL.

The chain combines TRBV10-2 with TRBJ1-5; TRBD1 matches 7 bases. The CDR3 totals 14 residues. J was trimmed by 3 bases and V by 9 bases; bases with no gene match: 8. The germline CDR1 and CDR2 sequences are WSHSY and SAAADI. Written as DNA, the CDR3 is TGCGCCAGTTCGGACAGGTTGTACAATCAGCCCCAGCATTTT. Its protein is CASSDRLYNQPQHF.

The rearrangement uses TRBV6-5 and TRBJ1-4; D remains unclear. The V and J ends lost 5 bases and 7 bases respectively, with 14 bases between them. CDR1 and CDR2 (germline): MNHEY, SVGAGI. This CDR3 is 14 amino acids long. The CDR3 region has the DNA TGTGCCAGCAGTCCAGGTAGAACGGTTGAAAAACTGTTTTTT. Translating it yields CASSPGRTVEKLFF.

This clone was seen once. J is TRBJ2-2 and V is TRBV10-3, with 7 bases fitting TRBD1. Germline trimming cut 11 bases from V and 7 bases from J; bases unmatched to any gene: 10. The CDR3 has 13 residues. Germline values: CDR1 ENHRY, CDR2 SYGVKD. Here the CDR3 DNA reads TGTGCCGCTACCGGGACAGCCGGCGGGGAGCTGTTTTTT. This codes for CAATGTAGGELFF.

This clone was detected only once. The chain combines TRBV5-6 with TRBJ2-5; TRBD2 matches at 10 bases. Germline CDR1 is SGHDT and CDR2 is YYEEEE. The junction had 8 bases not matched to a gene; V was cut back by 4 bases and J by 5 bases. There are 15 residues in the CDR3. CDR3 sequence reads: CASSDQRGGRETQYF. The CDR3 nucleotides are TGTGCCAGCAGCGATCAGCGGGGGGGCCGGGAGACCCAGTACTTC.

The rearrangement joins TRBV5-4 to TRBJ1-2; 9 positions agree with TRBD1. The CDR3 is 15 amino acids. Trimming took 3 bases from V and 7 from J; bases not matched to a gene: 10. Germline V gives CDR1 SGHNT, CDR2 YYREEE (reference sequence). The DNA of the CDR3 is TGTGCCAGCAGCTCCACAGGGGGCGCTGTCGGTGGCTACACCTTC. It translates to CASSSTGGAVGGYTF.

CDR3 nucleotides: TGCGCCAGCAGCTTGACACAGCCCCAAGAGACCCAGTACTTC. Translated, it gives CASSLTQPQETQYF. V gene TRBV5-1 combines with J gene TRBJ2-5; D call uncertain. Deletions cut 1 base from V and 1 base from J, with 8 bases between. This CDR3 comprises 14 residues. Per the germline V gene, CDR1 is SGHRS and CDR2 is YFSETQ.

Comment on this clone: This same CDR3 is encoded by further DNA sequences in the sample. CDR3 in DNA: TGTGCCAGCAGACTAGCGGGGGGGCAAGAGACCCAGTACTTC. This codes for CASRLAGGQETQYF. The rearrangement links TRBV6-1 to TRBJ2-5; the match to TRBD2 covers 13 bases. The V gene end was trimmed by 6 bases and the J gene end by 2 bases; junction bases not matched to a gene: 0. CDR3 length: 14 residues. CDR1 and CDR2 (germline): MNHNS, SASEGT.

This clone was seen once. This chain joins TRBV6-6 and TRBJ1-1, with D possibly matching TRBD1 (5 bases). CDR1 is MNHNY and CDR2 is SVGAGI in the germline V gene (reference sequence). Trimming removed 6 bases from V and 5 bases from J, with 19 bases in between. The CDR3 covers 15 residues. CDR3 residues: CASSSDSSVRTEAFF. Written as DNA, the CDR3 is TGTGCCAGCAGCTCCGACAGTTCGGTGCGGACTGAAGCTTTCTTT.

The CDR3 DNA sequence: TGTGCCAGCTCACCTATACAGGACACTGAAGCTTTCTTT. Protein: CASSPIQDTEAFF. The chain employs TRBV18 and TRBJ1-1; possible D gene TRBD1, 5 bases. Germline CDR1 KGHSH, CDR2 LQKENI. Trimming removed 3 bases at V and 3 bases at J, with 8 bases between. This CDR3 has 13 amino acids.